This T cell receptor beta chain was captured by sequencing in a study of human T cells and chemical hapten exposure. In TCRdb, the RACE reads were re-called with MiXCR into one record per CDR3 protein. Here the sample spans fewer than 200,000 distinct CDR3 sequences, about a fifth being singletons. The CDR3 length is 15 residues. Germline trimming cut 5 bases from V and 4 bases from J; bases unmatched to any gene: 8. CDR1 is SGHRS and CDR2 is YFSETQ in the germline V gene. Time point reported: patch test 1, 2 weeks after DPC sensitization. Treatment defined: therapeutic diphenylcyclopropenone sensitization with weekly scalp DPC. Donors, patients with alopecia ranging from 18 to 70 years old and judged suitable for DPC, provided samples.

The chain joins TRBV5-1 to TRBJ2-5; 10 bases align to TRBD2. The receptor's source is a woman aged 50 to 60 with alopecia areata. Some clones in this sample may be carry-over from other donors' samples. The sequenced sample was whole blood, obtained in connection with sensitization to the hapten diphenylcyclopropenone (DPC). The CDR3 protein is CASRSLAGAVETQYF. CDR3 sequence (DNA): TGCGCCAGCAGAAGTCTAGCGGGAGCAGTAGAGACCCAGTACTTC.